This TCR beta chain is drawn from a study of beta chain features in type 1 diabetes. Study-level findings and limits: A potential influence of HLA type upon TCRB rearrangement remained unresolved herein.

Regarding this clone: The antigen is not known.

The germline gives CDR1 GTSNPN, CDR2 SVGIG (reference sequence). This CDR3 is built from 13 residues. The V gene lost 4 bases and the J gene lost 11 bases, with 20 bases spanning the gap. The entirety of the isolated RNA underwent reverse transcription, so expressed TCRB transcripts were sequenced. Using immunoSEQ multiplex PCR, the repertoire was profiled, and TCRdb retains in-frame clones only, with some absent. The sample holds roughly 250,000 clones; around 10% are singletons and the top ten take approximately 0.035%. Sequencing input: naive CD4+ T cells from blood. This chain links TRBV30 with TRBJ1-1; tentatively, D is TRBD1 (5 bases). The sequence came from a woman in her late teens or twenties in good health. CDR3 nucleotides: TGTGCCTGGACCTCCGGTCGGGGGTTGTGGGCTTTCTTT. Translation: CAWTSGRGLWAFF.